Listed below are T cell receptor beta chains from one sample, sequenced in a study of OX40 agonist ivuxolimab in advanced cancers. Measured with immunoSEQ multiplex PCR; TCRdb has only the in-frame clones, and not every one. Here the sample spans more than 20,000 clones, more than 75% being singletons. The sample here was CD4+ or CD8+ T cells sorted from blood, taken in a trial of the OX40 agonist ivuxolimab. These receptors all stem from an adult with an advanced solid tumor such as melanoma, head and neck, liver or kidney cancer. The CDR3 runs from the conserved cysteine through the conserved F or W. D genes are given only for firm matches. Expanded clones get a size class; other rows say once, few or many, or leave the size out.

TRBJ2-3 | NA | NA | TRBV21-1 | TGTGCCAGCAGCAAAAGACAGAGCACAGATACGCAGTATTTT | CASSKRQSTDTQYF
TRBJ2-7 | NA | TRBD1 | TRBV5-1 | TGCGCCAGCAGCTCGGGACAGGGAGGAACCTACGAGCAGTACTTC | CASSSGQGGTYEQYF
TRBJ2-6 | NA | NA | TRBV2 | TGTGCCAGCAGTGAGATCGGGGAAACTGGGGCCAACGTCCTGACTTTC | CASSEIGETGANVLTF
TRBJ1-1 | NA | TRBD1 | TRBV19 | TGTGCCAGTAGTCTGTCCCCAGGGGGCCCTTTGAACACTGAAGCTTTCTTT | CASSLSPGGPLNTEAFF
TRBJ2-1 | NA | NA | TRBV4-1 | TGCGCCAGCAGCCAACTAGACTATGAGCAGTTCTTC | CASSQLDYEQFF
TRBJ1-1 | NA | TRBD1 | TRBV13 | TGTGCCAGCAGCTTAGGCAGGGGGCTTACTGAAGCTTTCTTT | CASSLGRGLTEAFF
TRBJ2-7 | NA | NA | TRBV10-2 | TGCGCCAGCGGAACTAGACCCTACGAGCAGTACTTC | CASGTRPYEQYF
TRBJ1-1 | NA | NA | TRBV6-6 | TGTGCCAGCACCCGCACCTTGAACACTGAAGCTTTCTTT | CASTRTLNTEAFF
TRBJ2-5 | NA | NA | TRBV27 | TGTGCCAGCATGCACCTTTGGGGGGATCAGTACTTC | CASMHLWGDQYF
TRBJ2-5 | NA | NA | TRBV5-4 | TGTGCCAGCAGCTTGCCAGGCCAAGAGACCCAGTACTTC | CASSLPGQETQYF
TRBJ2-3 | NA | NA | TRBV7-2 | TGTGCCAGCAGCTTAGGCGGGGAGGTGGGCACAGATACGCAGTATTTT | CASSLGGEVGTDTQYF
TRBJ2-1 | NA | TRBD1 | TRBV15 | TGTGCCACCAGCAGAGATTGGGTCACAGGGGGCTCCAATGAGCAGTTCTTC | CATSRDWVTGGSNEQFF
TRBJ1-5 | NA | NA | TRBV11-2 | TGTGCCAGCAGCTTAGTTCGGGAAGAGCCCCAGCATTTT | CASSLVREEPQHF
TRBJ2-3 | NA | TRBD2 | TRBV18 | TGTGCCAGCTCACCCTTGGCGGGGGACACAGATACGCAGTATTTT | CASSPLAGDTDTQYF
TRBJ2-1 | once | NA | TRBV29-1 | TGCAGCGCCGTGGAGGGTGCTACCCACAGTGAGCAGTTCTTC | CSAVEGATHSEQFF
TRBJ2-5 | NA | TRBD1 | TRBV5-5 | TGTGCCAGCAGCCAGGACAGGGGGGGAGAGACCCAGTACTTC | CASSQDRGGETQYF
TRBJ2-5 | NA | NA | TRBV5-6 | TGTGCCAGCAGCTCGGCTAGGGACGCGACTCAAGAGACCCAGTACTTC | CASSSARDATQETQYF
TRBJ1-5 | NA | TRBD1 | TRBV28 | TGTGCCAGCAGCCCGGGACAGGCGAGCAATCAGCCCCAGCATTTT | CASSPGQASNQPQHF
TRBJ2-5 | NA | TRBD2 | TRBV7-8 | TGTGCCAGCAGCGTTGGGACTAGCGGGGGGCAAGAGACCCAGTACTTC | CASSVGTSGGQETQYF
TRBJ2-7 | NA | NA | TRBV28 | TGTGCCAGCAGTTTGGCAGGGAGCACCTACGAGCAGTACTTC | CASSLAGSTYEQYF
TRBJ2-7 | NA | TRBD1 | TRBV11-2 | TGTGCCAGCAGCCGGGACAGGACGACGGCCTACGAGCAGTACTTC | CASSRDRTTAYEQYF
TRBJ1-2 | few | NA | TRBV5-4 | TGTGCCAGCAGCGTACTAGGTGGCTACACCTTC | CASSVLGGYTF
TRBJ2-7 | NA | NA | TRBV7-9 | TGTGCCAGCAGCTTGCTGACGGGCCGGGACGAGCAGTACTTC | CASSLLTGRDEQYF
TRBJ2-1 | NA | TRBD2 | TRBV11-2 | TGTGCCAGCAGCTTACGGGAGGTTGGACTAGCGGGTAATGAGCAGTTCTTC | CASSLREVGLAGNEQFF
TRBJ2-6 | NA | NA | TRBV7-9 | TGTGCCAGCAGCGCCACTAGTAGCTCTGGGGCCAACGTCCTGACTTTC | CASSATSSSGANVLTF
TRBJ2-7 | NA | NA | TRBV6-1 | TGTGCCAGCAGTTCACCGGGACGGTCCTACGAGCAGTACTTC | CASSSPGRSYEQYF
TRBJ2-7 | once | NA | TRBV2 | TGTGCCAGCAGTGAAGCGGGGGGTCAGCTCTACGAGCAGTACTTC | CASSEAGGQLYEQYF
TRBJ2-3 | NA | NA | TRBV21-1 | TGTGCCAGCAGCAAAGCGTATATGAGGACAGGGGTCCGATTATATACAGATACGCAGTATTTT | CASSKAYMRTGVRLYTDTQYF
TRBJ1-1 | NA | NA | TRBV14 | TGTGCCAGCAGCCAAGATAAGATGGAGGAGAGAGGTATGGCTTTCTTT | CASSQDKMEERGMAFF
TRBJ2-1 | NA | TRBD1 | TRBV5-1 | TGCGCCAGCAGCCCAACAGGGGGTGACAATGAGCAGTTCTTC | CASSPTGGDNEQFF
TRBJ2-1 | few | TRBD1 | TRBV6-4 | TGTGCCAGCAGCGAAACCGGGACAGGGGGCTACAATGAGCAGTTCTTC | CASSETGTGGYNEQFF
TRBJ1-1 | NA | NA | TRBV27 | TGTGCCAGCAGTTTTTCTGGTGGCGTGACTGAAGCTTTCTTT | CASSFSGGVTEAFF
TRBJ2-7 | NA | NA | TRBV5-8 | TGTGCCAGCAGCTTGGCCGGGGGCTGGTACGAGCAGTACTTC | CASSLAGGWYEQYF
TRBJ2-7 | NA | NA | TRBV7-6 | TGTGCCAGCAGCCAAGGTGTGGACGAGCAGTACTTC | CASSQGVDEQYF
TRBJ2-2 | NA | TRBD1 | TRBV11-3 | TGTGCCAGCAGCTTAGGGACAGGGAACACCGGGGAGCTGTTTTTT | CASSLGTGNTGELFF
TRBJ1-5 | NA | TRBD1 | TRBV30 | TGTGCCTGGAGTGGGGACAGGGGGCCCAATCAGCCCCAGCATTTT | CAWSGDRGPNQPQHF
TRBJ2-1 | NA | NA | TRBV27 | TGTGCCAGCACCCGGGGGCAACCTTACAATGAGCAGTTCTTC | CASTRGQPYNEQFF
TRBJ2-1 | NA | NA | TRBV7-9 | TGTGCCAGCAGCTTCGGGACTGCCAGCTCCTACAATGAGCAGTTCTTC | CASSFGTASSYNEQFF
TRBJ2-7 | NA | NA | TRBV9 | TGTGCCAGCAGCCTTTCTAGCTCCTACGAGCAGTACTTC | CASSLSSSYEQYF
TRBJ2-7 | NA | TRBD2 | TRBV27 | TGTGCCAGCACGATTAGCGGGGGGGCCGAGCAGTACTTC | CASTISGGAEQYF
TRBJ2-7 | NA | TRBD1 | TRBV2 | TGTGCCAGCAGTGATTTGGCGTGGGACAGGGACTCCTACGAGCAGTACTTC | CASSDLAWDRDSYEQYF
TRBJ2-1 | NA | NA | TRBV4-1 | TGCGCCAGCAGCCCGGGACTTTCCTACAATGAGCAGTTCTTC | CASSPGLSYNEQFF
TRBJ2-2 | once | NA | TRBV2 | TGTGCCAGCAGAGTAGAGGGGGGACACCTGAACACCGGGGAGCTGTTTTTT | CASRVEGGHLNTGELFF
TRBJ1-5 | NA | NA | TRBV27 | TGTGCCAGCAGCCCCTCCACCGGGACCCTTAATCAGCCCCAGCATTTT | CASSPSTGTLNQPQHF
TRBJ1-1 | once | NA | TRBV9 | TGTGCCAGCAGCGCCGGTGGGAACACTGAAGCTTTCTTT | CASSAGGNTEAFF
TRBJ2-4 | NA | TRBD1 | TRBV2 | TGTGCCAGCAGTGACAGGGGGTCCAAAAACATTCAGTACTTC | CASSDRGSKNIQYF
TRBJ2-3 | few | NA | TRBV2 | TGTGCCAGCAGTGAACGCGCGTCCTTCACAGATACGCAGTATTTT | CASSERASFTDTQYF
TRBJ1-6 | few | NA | TRBV6-5 | TGTGCCAGCAGTCCGGGCAGCCCACCCCTCCACTTT | CASSPGSPPLHF
TRBJ1-3 | NA | NA | TRBV4-1 | TGCGCCAGCAGCCAAGATCCGGGGGGCTCTGGAAACACCATATATTTT | CASSQDPGGSGNTIYF
TRBJ1-4 | NA | NA | TRBV4-1 | TGCGCCAGCAGCCTCCAACAGGGTTTTAATGAAAAACTGTTTTTT | CASSLQQGFNEKLFF
TRBJ2-5 | NA | NA | TRBV25-1 | TGTGCCAGCAGTGCGTGGGGAAACGAGACCCAGTACTTC | CASSAWGNETQYF
TRBJ2-7 | once | NA | TRBV2 | TGTGCCCGCTCAAACAGGACCTACGAGCAGCACTTC | CARSNRTYEQHF
TRBJ1-5 | NA | NA | TRBV2 | TGTGCCAGCAGTGAACTGGATAATCAGCCCCAGCATTTT | CASSELDNQPQHF
TRBJ2-2 | NA | TRBD1 | TRBV5-1 | TGCGCCAGCAGCTCCGGGACAGGGATAGCCGGGGAGCTGTTTTTT | CASSSGTGIAGELFF
TRBJ2-5 | NA | NA | TRBV6-5 | TGTGCCAGCAGTTATCACAGGCACTGTTTAAGAGACCAGTACTTC | CASSYHRHCLRDQYF
TRBJ1-2 | once | NA | TRBV18 | TGTGCCAGCTCACCGGGGAGGAACTATGGCTACACCTTC | CASSPGRNYGYTF
TRBJ2-3 | NA | TRBD2 | TRBV6-4 | TGTGCCAGCAGTGTGGGTCCGGGACTAGCGGGCCTTAGCACAGATACGCAGTATTTT | CASSVGPGLAGLSTDTQYF
TRBJ2-5 | NA | TRBD2 | TRBV2 | TGTGCCAGCAGTGACCCAGCGGGGGAGAGCCAGTACTTC | CASSDPAGESQYF
TRBJ2-3 | few | TRBD2 | TRBV4-2 | TGTGCCAGCAGCCAAGACCTAGCGGGAGGCACAGATACGCAGTATTTT | CASSQDLAGGTDTQYF